The 6 T cell receptor beta chains in this list originate from one sample, sequenced in a study of blood T cell repertoires in COVID-19. The table came from immunoSEQ multiplex PCR; TCRdb's copy has only in-frame clones and leaves some out. Of 140,000 to 150,000 clones in the sample, roughly 75% were seen once. Sequenced input: PBMCs or T cells enriched from blood (not recorded which). These receptors all come from a woman between 50 and 59 years old who had recovered from COVID-19.

The CDR3 reads CASSLQGPAGEQFF. CDR3 bases: TGCGCCAGCAGCTTGCAGGGTCCGGCCGGTGAGCAGTTCTTC. V usage is TRBV5-1 and J usage is TRBJ2-1, with D possibly matching TRBD1 (5 bases). The germline CDR1 and CDR2 sequences are SGHRS and YFSETQ. The CDR3 totals 14 residues. V was clipped by 1 base and J by 9 bases, with 14 bases between them.

This chain connects TRBV6-5 to TRBJ1-2; D remains ambiguous. This CDR3 contains 13 residues. Germline CDR1 and CDR2: MNHEY and SVGAGI. Trimming pared 6 bases from V and 5 bases from J, leaving 13 bases between. CDR3 bases: TGTGCCAGCAGAGGTGCGGGATCTTATGGCTACACCTTC. Its protein is CASRGAGSYGYTF.

J is TRBJ2-3 and V is TRBV19; 7 bases line up with TRBD2. The J segment lost 6 bases and the V segment lost 3 bases, leaving 12 bases of the junction unmatched. This CDR3 has 16 residues. CDR1 LNHDA and CDR2 SQIVND come from the germline V gene (reference sequence). Here the CDR3 DNA reads TGTGCCAGTAGTATCCAATCTCTAGCGGACGTGGATACGCAGTATTTT. Translation gives CASSIQSLADVDTQYF.

This chain connects TRBV25-1 to TRBJ2-7; 8 bases match TRBD1. Germline CDR1 is MGHDK and CDR2 is SYGVNS. V gave up 7 bases and J gave up 8 bases; unmatched junction bases: 4. The CDR3 sequence is 11 residues long. The CDR3: CASNGQGQQYF. CDR3 DNA: TGTGCCAGCAACGGACAGGGTCAGCAGTACTTC.

This chain uses TRBV19 with TRBJ2-1; the D gene is possibly TRBD2 (6 bases). CDR1 is LNHDA and CDR2 is SQIVND in the germline V gene (reference sequence). V dropped 3 bases and J dropped 5 bases, with 11 bases sitting between them. The CDR3 totals 14 residues. This chain's CDR3 is CASSIWGVNNEQFF. For the CDR3, the DNA is TGTGCCAGTAGTATTTGGGGGGTTAACAATGAGCAGTTCTTC.

This chain joins TRBV5-1 and TRBJ1-5, with 11 bases that match TRBD1. Germline CDR1 and CDR2: SGHRS and YFSETQ. The CDR3 is 16 residues long. The V and J ends lost 4 bases and 5 bases, in that order; junction bases with no gene match: 8. The DNA of the CDR3 is TGCGCCAGCAGCCCCGGGACAGGGGGTTGGGATCAGCCCCAGCATTTT. Its protein is CASSPGTGGWDQPQHF.